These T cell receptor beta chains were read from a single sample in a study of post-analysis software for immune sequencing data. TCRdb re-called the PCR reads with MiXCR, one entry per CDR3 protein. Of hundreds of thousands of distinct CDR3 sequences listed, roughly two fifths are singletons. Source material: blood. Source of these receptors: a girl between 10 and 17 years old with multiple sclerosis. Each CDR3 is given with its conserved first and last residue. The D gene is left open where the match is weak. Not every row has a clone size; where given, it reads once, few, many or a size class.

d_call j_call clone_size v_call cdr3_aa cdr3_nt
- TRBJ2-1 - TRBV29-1 CSVAADRFGNEQFF TGCAGCGTAGCTGCGGACCGCTTTGGCAATGAGCAGTTCTTC
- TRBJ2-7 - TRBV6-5 CASTGRNLWEQYF TGTGCCAGCACTGGCCGGAACCTCTGGGAGCAGTACTTC
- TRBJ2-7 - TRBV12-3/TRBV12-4 CASSFRDSIHEQYF TGTGCCAGCAGTTTCAGAGACTCCATCCACGAGCAGTACTTC
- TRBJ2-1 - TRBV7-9 CATQGTRSYNEQFF TGTGCCACCCAGGGGACTCGCTCCTACAATGAGCAGTTCTTC
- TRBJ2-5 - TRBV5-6 CASSDLSPLLYQETQYF TGTGCCAGCAGTGACCTATCCCCCCTTCTGTACCAAGAGACCCAGTACTTC
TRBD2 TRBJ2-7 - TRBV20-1 CSARHGGTFYEQYF TGCAGTGCTAGACACGGGGGGACGTTCTACGAGCAGTACTTC
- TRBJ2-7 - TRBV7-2 CASSLLPTGSYEQYF TGTGCCAGCAGCTTATTGCCTACCGGCTCCTACGAGCAGTACTTC
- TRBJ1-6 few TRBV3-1 CASSQGSNSPLHF TGTGCCAGCAGCCAAGGGAGTAATTCACCCCTCCACTTT
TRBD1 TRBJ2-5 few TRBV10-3 CAISASGLAQGKPYQETQYF TGTGCCATCAGTGCTTCGGGGCTCGCACAGGGGAAGCCGTACCAAGAGACCCAGTACTTC
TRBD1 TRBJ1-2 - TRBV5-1 CASSWTGDYGYTF TGCGCCAGCAGCTGGACAGGAGACTATGGCTACACCTTC
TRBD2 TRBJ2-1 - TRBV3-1 CASSSGTRGAPNEQFF TGTGCCAGCAGTTCGGGAACGCGGGGGGCACCCAATGAGCAGTTCTTC
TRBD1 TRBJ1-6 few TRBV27 CASRPGGQGYSPLHF TGTGCCAGCCGTCCCGGGGGACAGGGGTATTCACCCCTCCACTTT
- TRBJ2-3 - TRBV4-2 CASSQDKRVTDTQYF TGTGCCAGCAGCCAAGACAAGCGGGTCACAGATACGCAGTATTTT
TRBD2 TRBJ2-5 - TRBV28 CASSLEREVGETQYF TGTGCCAGCAGCCTAGAGCGGGAGGTCGGGGAGACCCAGTACTTC
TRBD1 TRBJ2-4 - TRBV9 CASSPRQGVQYF TGTGCCAGCAGCCCCAGACAGGGAGTGCAGTACTTC
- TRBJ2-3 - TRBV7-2 CASRLGLLTDTQYF TGTGCCAGCAGGCTTGGACTTCTCACAGATACGCAGTATTTT
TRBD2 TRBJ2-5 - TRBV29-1 CSVDRTSGAGGFQETQYF TGCAGCGTTGATCGAACTAGCGGAGCCGGGGGTTTCCAAGAGACCCAGTACTTC
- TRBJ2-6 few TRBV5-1 CATSERGSGANVLTF TGCGCCACCTCCGAAAGGGGCTCGGGGGCCAACGTCCTGACTTTC
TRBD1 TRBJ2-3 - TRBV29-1 CSAGGTGGGTDTQYF TGCAGCGCGGGGGGTACAGGGGGCGGCACAGATACGCAGTATTTT
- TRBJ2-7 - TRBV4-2 CASGLQTGREQYF TGTGCCAGCGGGCTTCAAACAGGGCGCGAGCAGTACTTC
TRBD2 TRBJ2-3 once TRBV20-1 CSGEISGGSTDTQYF TGCAGTGGGGAAATTAGCGGGGGGAGCACAGATACGCAGTATTTT
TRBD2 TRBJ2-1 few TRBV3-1 CASSHLAGGNNEQFF TGTGCCAGCAGTCACCTAGCGGGAGGAAACAATGAGCAGTTCTTC
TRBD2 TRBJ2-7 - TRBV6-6 CASSYRGIAGGPCGQYF TGTGCCAGCAGTTACAGGGGAATAGCGGGAGGGCCCTGCGGGCAGTACTTC
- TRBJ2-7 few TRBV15 CATSRGGGEQYF TGTGCCACCAGCAGAGGGGGTGGCGAGCAGTACTTC
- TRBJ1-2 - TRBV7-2 CASSLGGDGYSGYTF TGTGCCAGCAGCTTAGGGGGGGACGGATATAGTGGCTACACCTTC
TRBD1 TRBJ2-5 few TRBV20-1 CSASQGARQETQYF TGCAGTGCTAGCCAGGGGGCTCGACAAGAGACCCAGTACTTC
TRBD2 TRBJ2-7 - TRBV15 CATSRERGGSYEQYF TGTGCCACCAGCAGAGAGCGGGGGGGCTCCTACGAGCAGTACTTC
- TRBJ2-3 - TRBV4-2 CASSHLDGVTDTQYF TGTGCCAGCAGCCACCTAGACGGGGTGACAGATACGCAGTATTTT